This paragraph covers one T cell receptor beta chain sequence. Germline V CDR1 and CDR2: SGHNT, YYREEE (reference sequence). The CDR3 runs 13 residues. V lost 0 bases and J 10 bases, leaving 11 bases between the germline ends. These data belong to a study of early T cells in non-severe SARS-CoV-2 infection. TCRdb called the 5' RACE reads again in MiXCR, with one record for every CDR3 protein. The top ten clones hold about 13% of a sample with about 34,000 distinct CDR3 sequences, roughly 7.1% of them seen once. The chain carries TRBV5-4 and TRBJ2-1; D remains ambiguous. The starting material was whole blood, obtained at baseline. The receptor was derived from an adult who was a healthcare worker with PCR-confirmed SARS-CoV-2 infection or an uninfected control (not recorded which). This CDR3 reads CASSLARAIEQFF. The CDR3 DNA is TGTGCCAGCAGCTTGGCCCGGGCTATAGAGCAGTTCTTC.